The clone carrying this T cell receptor (beta chain) was observed a handful of times. As yet, its antigen is unknown. Amplified TCR beta CDR3 regions came from RNA transcripts. During a first-round RT-PCR of the TCR CDR3, the HTBI primer set was used. TCRdb ran MiXCR on the multiplex PCR reads and lists one entry per CDR3 protein. Of hundreds of thousands of distinct CDR3 sequences listed, less than 15% are singletons. The sample is drawn from a study of T cells in Graves' hyperthyroidism and ophthalmopathy. The germline V gene encodes CDR1 LNHDA and CDR2 SQIVND (reference sequence). The CDR3 has 15 amino acids. V lost 0 bases and J 3 bases, leaving 12 bases between the germline ends. Findings and limits, study-wide: A 13 V-J model separated ophthalmopathy from stable hyperthyroidism.

This clonotype was obtained from a woman aged 18-35 years with Graves' hyperthyroidism. The chain is built from TRBV19 and TRBJ2-7; TRBD1 might be the D (6 bases). The sequencing input was blood. CDR3 amino acids: CASSIDLGQLYEQYF. In DNA, the CDR3 is TGTGCCAGTAGTATAGATCTAGGACAGCTCTACGAGCAGTACTTC.